The T cell receptor beta chain under discussion was sequenced for a study of blood T cell repertoires in COVID-19. On the study more broadly: Material from acute and convalescent COVID-19 was sourced from the United States, Italy and Spain. Nucleic acid was either cDNA or gDNA, and it came from T cells, B-cell-depleted T cells, or PBMCs.

As originally analysed: Quantification of nucleated cells was approximated via reference gene primer amplification. Assay used: immunoSEQ multiplex PCR; TCRdb lists only in-frame clones, some missing. V, J and clone size reflect that table, while D and trimming were determined from the DNA. The top ten hold under 2.5% of the sample, which has about 220,000 clones, 87% seen once. The CDR3 has 12 residues. Trimming took off 0 bases at V and 8 bases at J, with 8 bases between the two ends. Germline-derived CDR1 and CDR2 are SGHRS and YFSETQ. The V gene is TRBV5-1, the J gene TRBJ1-2; D unclear. Specimen: peripheral blood. The TCR was taken from a man aged 35 to 55 with active or convalescent COVID-19. DNA for the CDR3: TGCGCCAGCAGCTTGGTTGGAGAAGGCTACACCTTC. Its protein is CASSLVGEGYTF. Full variable domain (outside the CDR3, taken from reference TRBV5-1 and TRBJ1-2): KAGVTQTPRYLIKTRGQQVTLSCSPISGHRSVSWYQQTPGQGLQFLFEYFSETQRNKGNFPGRFSGRQFSNSRSEMNVSTLELGDSALYLCASSLVGEGYTFGSGTRLTVV.